This TCR beta chain appears in the sequencing data of a study of blood T cell repertoires in COVID-19. Study background: The analysed material was cDNA or gDNA that came from T cells, B-cell-depleted T cells, or PBMCs.

Germline V CDR1 and CDR2: MGHRA, YSYEKL. CDR3 length equals 13 residues. V lost 2 bases, J lost 1 base, and 5 bases lay in between. This clone was found a few times. The protocol was immunoSEQ multiplex PCR, while the TCRdb copy is restricted to in-frame clones and leaves out a portion. The table has around 250,000 clones, 84% seen once. Source material: peripheral blood. The V call is TRBV4-1, the J call TRBJ1-1; D is ambiguous. This clonotype was obtained from a human donor in a cohort sampled during active COVID-19. In DNA, the CDR3 is TGCGCCAGCAGCCAACAGAAGAACACTGAAGCTTTCTTT. The encoded protein is CASSQQKNTEAFF.